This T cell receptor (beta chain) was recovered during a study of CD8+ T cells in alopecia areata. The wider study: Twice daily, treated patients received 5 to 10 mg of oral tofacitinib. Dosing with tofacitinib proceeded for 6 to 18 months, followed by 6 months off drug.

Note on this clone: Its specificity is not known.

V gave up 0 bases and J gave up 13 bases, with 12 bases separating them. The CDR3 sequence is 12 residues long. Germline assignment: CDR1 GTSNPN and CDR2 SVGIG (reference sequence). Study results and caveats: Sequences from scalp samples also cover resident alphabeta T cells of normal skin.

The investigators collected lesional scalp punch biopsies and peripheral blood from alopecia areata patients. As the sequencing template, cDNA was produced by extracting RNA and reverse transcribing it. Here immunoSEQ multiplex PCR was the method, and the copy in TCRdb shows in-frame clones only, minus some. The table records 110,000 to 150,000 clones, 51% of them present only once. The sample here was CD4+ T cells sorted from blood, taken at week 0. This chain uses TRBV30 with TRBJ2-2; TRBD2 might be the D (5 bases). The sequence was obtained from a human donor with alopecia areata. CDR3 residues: CAWSVLGLGLFF. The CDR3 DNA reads TGTGCCTGGAGTGTACTAGGGTTGGGGCTGTTTTTT.